These 13 T cell receptor beta chains were all obtained from the same sample, sequenced in a study of long-term antiretroviral therapy in people with HIV. Runs used v3.0 of the immunoSEQ assay and were done at survey level. Produced via immunoSEQ multiplex PCR; TCRdb's table is partial and in-frame only. The sample lists under 50,000 clones; around 93% were seen once. The source was unsorted PBMCs, collected about 9 years after starting antiretroviral therapy. All receptors come from a man in his thirties or forties with HIV.

J is TRBJ2-2 and V is TRBV10-3; 8 nucleotides line up with TRBD1. The J segment lost 1 base and the V segment lost 5 bases, leaving 3 bases of the junction unmatched. Germline V lookup: CDR1 ENHRY, CDR2 SYGVKD. CDR3 size: 15 residues. In DNA, the CDR3 is TGTGCCATCAGTCCCGGGACAGGGAACACCGGGGAGCTGTTTTTT. Encoded protein: CAISPGTGNTGELFF.

This clone was counted once. The germline gene is not matched at one end of the junction; a read error may be the cause. The chain links TRBV13 to TRBJ1-1; perhaps TRBD1 as D (5 bases). The CDR3 extends over 14 amino acids. Germline V lookup: CDR1 PRHDT, CDR2 FYEKMQ (reference sequence). CDR3 DNA: TGTGCCAGCAGCATAGGGGTTATGAGAACTGAAGCTTTCTTT. This codes for CASSIGVMRTEAFF.

The chain uses TRBV9 and TRBJ2-3; TRBD1 aligns across 7 bases. This CDR3 spans 14 amino acids. Per the germline V gene, CDR1 is SGDLS and CDR2 is YYNGEE. V gave up 6 bases and J gave up 2 bases; unmatched junction bases: 6. The chain's CDR3 is CASTTGQHTDTQYF. Written as DNA, the CDR3 is TGTGCCAGCACTACGGGACAGCACACAGATACGCAGTATTTT.

This clone appeared a few times. J is TRBJ2-3 and V is TRBV15; 11 bases line up with TRBD1. Germline values: CDR1 LNHNV, CDR2 YYDKDF (reference sequence). This CDR3 contains 16 residues. V was pared by 0 bases and J by 4 bases, with 3 bases of the junction left unmatched. In DNA form, the CDR3 reads TGTGCCACCAGCAGAGAATCGGGACAGGGGGCAGATACGCAGTATTTT. Protein: CATSRESGQGADTQYF.

This sequence joins TRBV5-1 and TRBJ2-3, with D unresolved. The CDR3 runs 14 residues. Germline CDR1 SGHRS, CDR2 YFSETQ. V was trimmed by 1 base and J by 0 bases, leaving 6 bases between them. The CDR3 sequence: CASSLIGSTDTQYF. The CDR3 nucleotides are TGCGCCAGCAGCTTGATTGGCAGCACAGATACGCAGTATTTT. Full variable domain (rest looked up from reference TRBV5-1 and TRBJ2-3): KAGVTQTPRYLIKTRGQQVTLSCSPISGHRSVSWYQQTPGQGLQFLFEYFSETQRNKGNFPGRFSGRQFSNSRSEMNVSTLELGDSALYLCASSLIGSTDTQYFGPGTRLTVL.

The chain is built from TRBV9 and TRBJ1-1; TRBD1 matches 7 bases. Losses at the gene ends were 3 bases for V and 5 bases for J; bases not matched to a gene: 4. The length of the CDR3 is 13 residues. Germline CDR1 SGDLS, CDR2 YYNGEE. The CDR3 reads CASSATGRTEAFF. The CDR3 DNA sequence: TGTGCCAGCAGCGCGACAGGGAGGACTGAAGCTTTCTTT.

The genes are TRBV28 and TRBJ2-4, with D perhaps matching TRBD1 or TRBD2 (5 bases each). This CDR3 is built from 16 residues. Trimming shortened V by 6 bases and J by 0 bases, and 15 bases separated the two germline ends. Germline values: CDR1 MDHEN, CDR2 SYDVKM. The CDR3 sequence is CASSSRRGTAKNIQYF. The CDR3 coding sequence is TGTGCCAGCAGCTCACGTCGGGGCACAGCCAAAAACATTCAGTACTTC.

V usage is TRBV7-8 and J usage is TRBJ2-7; D gene unclear. Between the trimmed V and J ends, which lost 1 base and 0 bases, there was a span of 7 bases. The CDR3 contains 14 residues. Germline lookup yields CDR1 SGHVS and CDR2 FQNEAQ. This chain's CDR3 is CASSLETASYEQYF. DNA for the CDR3: TGTGCCAGCAGCTTAGAAACGGCCTCCTACGAGCAGTACTTC.

This chain links TRBV5-6 with TRBJ1-5; TRBD1 matches 8 bases. The J segment lost 4 bases and the V segment lost 4 bases, leaving 4 bases of the junction unmatched. The CDR3 contains 14 residues. The germline V gene has CDR1 SGHDT and CDR2 YYEEEE. The CDR3 bases are TGTGCCAGCAGCCCGGGACAGGTGAATCAGCCCCAGCATTTT. It translates to CASSPGQVNQPQHF. Full variable domain (missing parts from reference TRBV5-6 and TRBJ1-5): DAGVTQSPTHLIKTRGQQVTLRCSPKSGHDTVSWYQQALGQGPQFIFQYYEEEERQRGNFPDRFSGHQFPNYSSELNVNALLLGDSALYLCASSPGQVNQPQHFGDGTRLSIL.

This clone was seen only a few times. CDR3 protein: CASSQEAGGKGIANTGELFF. DNA for the CDR3: TGTGCCAGCAGCCAAGAGGCAGGGGGCAAGGGTATCGCGAACACCGGGGAGCTGTTTTTT. The chain employs TRBV4-2 and TRBJ2-2; 8 bases line up with TRBD1. Germline-derived CDR1 and CDR2 are LGHNA and YNFKEQ. Unmatched junction bases numbered 12, after V lost 0 bases and J lost 0 bases. This CDR3 region has 20 residues.

The V call is TRBV7-2, the J call TRBJ2-1; 8 nucleotides match TRBD2. Trimming at V came to 2 bases and at J to 3 bases, leaving 12 bases not matched to a gene. The CDR3 has 18 residues. Germline V lookup: CDR1 SGHTA, CDR2 FQGNSA. CDR3 sequence (DNA): TGTGCCAGCAGCTTACGGACTACCGGCGGGGGGATCTACAATGAGCAGTTCTTC. It is translated as CASSLRTTGGGIYNEQFF.

The sample holds one count of this clone. V usage is TRBV29-1 and J usage is TRBJ1-1, with D hard to call. The CDR3 is made up of 11 amino acids. Germline assignment: CDR1 SQVTM and CDR2 ANQGSEA. V was clipped by 2 bases and J by 8 bases, with 9 bases between them. This CDR3 is CSVERQQEAFF. The DNA for the CDR3 is TGCAGCGTTGAAAGGCAGCAAGAAGCTTTCTTT.

The sample holds one count of this clone. This sequence joins TRBV10-2 and TRBJ1-2, with TRBD1 as a possible D gene (5 bases). The CDR3 runs to 13 residues. Germline assignment: CDR1 WSHSY and CDR2 SAAADI. V lost 6 bases, J lost 6 bases, and 14 bases lay in between. CDR3 sequence: CASSGGWVDGYTF. The CDR3 coding sequence is TGCGCCAGCAGCGGGGGGTGGGTCGATGGCTACACCTTC.